Presented here are 13 T cell receptor beta chains from one specimen sequenced in a study of cytomegalovirus exposure and HLA in healthy donors. Primers included in the PCR were 60 Vbeta and 13 Jbeta primers. The assay was immunoSEQ multiplex PCR, and TCRdb's table has in-frame clones only and misses some. The sample includes roughly 36,000 clones, 80% seen only once; the top ten take around 6%. The sequencing input was PBMCs. Receptor source: a male donor in good health and CMV-seronegative.

The chain uses TRBV6-6 and TRBJ2-7; D is perhaps TRBD1 (5 bases). Deletions cut 6 bases from V and 0 bases from J, with 18 bases between. Germline-derived CDR1 and CDR2 are MNHNY and SVGAGI (reference sequence). The CDR3 contains 16 residues. This CDR3 is CASSPRDSRNSYEQYF. The CDR3 coding sequence is TGTGCCAGCAGCCCCCGCGACAGCCGTAACTCCTACGAGCAGTACTTC.

J is TRBJ1-1 and V is TRBV10-3; D gene ambiguous. The CDR3 has 11 residues. The V gene lost 10 bases and the J gene lost 4 bases, with 10 bases spanning the gap. Germline assignment: CDR1 ENHRY and CDR2 SYGVKD. CDR3 sequence: CASVVGTEAFF. CDR3 sequence (DNA): TGTGCCAGCGTTGTTGGCACTGAAGCTTTCTTT.

The chain combines TRBV11-2 with TRBJ2-1; TRBD1 matches at 7 bases. V shed 3 bases, J shed 3 bases, and the junction held 5 bases outside the gene matches. Germline V gene sequence: CDR1 SGHAT, CDR2 FQNNGV. CDR3 length: 15 residues. The CDR3 protein is CASSLRTGVYNEQFF. The CDR3 DNA is TGTGCCAGCAGCTTGAGAACAGGGGTCTACAATGAGCAGTTCTTC.

The rearrangement links TRBV30 to TRBJ2-1; tentatively, D is TRBD1 (5 bases). Germline values: CDR1 GTSNPN, CDR2 SVGIG (reference sequence). CDR3 size: 17 residues. The ends were cut back, 2 bases at V and 4 bases at J, with 21 bases in the middle. The CDR3 loop reads CAWSLYRVLRGYNEQFF. CDR3 in DNA: TGTGCCTGGAGTCTATACCGGGTCTTAAGGGGATACAATGAGCAGTTCTTC.

The V gene is TRBV6-5, the J gene TRBJ1-2; the match to TRBD1 covers 9 bases. CDR1 MNHEY and CDR2 SVGAGI come from the germline V gene. Trimming cost V 4 bases and J 7 bases; bases outside gene matches: 4. CDR3 size: 13 residues. CDR3 coding DNA: TGTGCCAGCAGTTTGACAGGGGGAAGTGGCTACACCTTC. This translates into CASSLTGGSGYTF.

Turning to this clone: One end of the junction is discordant with germline, which a read error may explain. The chain couples TRBV7-8 to TRBJ1-1, with 7 bases identical to TRBD1. This CDR3 has 15 residues. Germline-derived CDR1 and CDR2 are SGHVS and FQNEAQ. The CDR3 here is CASNLGPGTASEAFF. For the CDR3, the DNA is TGTGCCAGCAACTTAGGACCGGGGACAGCCTCTGAAGCTTTCTTT. Using reference TRBV7-8 and TRBJ1-1 for the parts outside the CDR3, the full variable domain is GAGVSQSPRYKVAKRGQDVALRCDPISGHVSLFWYQQALGQGPEFLTYFQNEAQLDKSGLPSDRFFAERPEGSVSTLKIQRTQQEDSAVYLCASNLGPGTASEAFFGQGTRLTVV.

The chain couples TRBV19 to TRBJ1-1; TRBD1 matches 9 bases. The germline V gene encodes CDR1 LNHDA and CDR2 SQIVND (reference sequence). CDR3 length: 13 amino acids. The V and J ends lost 6 bases and 1 base, in that order; junction bases with no gene match: 0. The CDR3 region has the DNA TGTGCCAGTAGGGACAGGGGGAACACTGAAGCTTTCTTT. Amino acids: CASRDRGNTEAFF. Full variable domain (missing parts from reference TRBV19 and TRBJ1-1): DGGITQSPKYLFRKEGQNVTLSCEQNLNHDAMYWYRQDPGQGLRLIYYSQIVNDFQKGDIAEGYSVSREKKESFPLTVTSAQKNPTAFYLCASRDRGNTEAFFGQGTRLTVV.

V usage is TRBV7-8 and J usage is TRBJ2-5; D might be TRBD1 (5 bases). The CDR3 has 16 amino acids. Trimming stripped 1 base from V and 5 bases from J, with 17 bases between. CDR1 is SGHVS, CDR2 FQNEAQ, per germline. CDR3 bases: TGTGCCAGCAGCTTAGATATAGGGGAATTGTTGGAGACCCAGTACTTC. It yields the protein CASSLDIGELLETQYF.

This chain links TRBV29-1 with TRBJ1-1, with a weak D call TRBD1 (6 bases). Germline CDR1 reads SQVTM; CDR2 reads ANQGSEA. V lost 6 bases and J lost 0, with 14 bases in between. The CDR3 is made up of 14 amino acids. The CDR3 reads CSVTRTVMNTEAFF. Written as DNA, the CDR3 is TGCAGCGTAACCAGGACAGTGATGAACACTGAAGCTTTCTTT.

CDR3 nucleotides: TGCGCCAGCACCGAATTCAGGGGACAGAACACTGAAGCTTTCTTT. Translation: CASTEFRGQNTEAFF. The genes are TRBV5-1 and TRBJ1-1; a weak D match, TRBD1 (6 bases). The V end lost 6 bases, the J end lost 1 base, and 16 bases lay between the germline ends. In germline, CDR1 is SGHRS, CDR2 YFSETQ. The CDR3 runs 15 residues.

The rearrangement joins TRBV7-9 to TRBJ1-2; 7 bases are a match to TRBD1. The CDR3 loop spans 14 amino acids. From germline, CDR1 is SEHNR and CDR2 FQNEAQ (reference sequence). V was clipped by 5 bases and J by 4 bases; unmatched bases: 7. The CDR3 protein is CASSLGGGPYGYTF. CDR3 DNA: TGTGCCAGCAGCCTAGGGGGCGGACCCTATGGCTACACCTTC.

The chain links TRBV6-6 to TRBJ1-1, with a possible D match to TRBD1 (6 bases). The CDR3 extends over 14 amino acids. CDR1 and CDR2 (germline): MNHNY, SVGAGI (reference sequence). V lost 8 bases, J lost 4 bases, and 17 bases lay in between. The CDR3 spells CASVPGGGLTEAFF. CDR3 coding DNA: TGTGCCAGCGTTCCGGGGGGGGGCCTCACTGAAGCTTTCTTT.

This chain uses TRBV10-3 with TRBJ1-1, with 7 bases lining up with TRBD1. The V gene end was trimmed by 6 bases and the J gene end by 0 bases; junction bases not matched to a gene: 4. The CDR3 extends over 14 amino acids. The germline V gene encodes CDR1 ENHRY and CDR2 SYGVKD. The CDR3 reads CAISTGQLNTEAFF. In DNA, the CDR3 is TGTGCCATCAGCACGGGACAGTTGAACACTGAAGCTTTCTTT.